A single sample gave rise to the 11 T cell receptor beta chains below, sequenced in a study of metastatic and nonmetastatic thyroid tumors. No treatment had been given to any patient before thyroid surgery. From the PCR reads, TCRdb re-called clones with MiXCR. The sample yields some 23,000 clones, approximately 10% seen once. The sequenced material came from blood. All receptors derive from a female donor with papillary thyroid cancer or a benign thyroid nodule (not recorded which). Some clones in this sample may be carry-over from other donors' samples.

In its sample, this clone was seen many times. The CDR3 nucleotides read TGCAGCGGAATGAAGGAAAAACTGTTTTTT. Its translation: CSGMKEKLFF. The chain links TRBV29-1 to TRBJ1-4; no clear D. This CDR3 contains 10 residues. V was clipped by 7 bases and J by 8 bases, with 8 bases between them. Germline V gene lookup returns CDR1 SQVTM and CDR2 ANQGSEA.

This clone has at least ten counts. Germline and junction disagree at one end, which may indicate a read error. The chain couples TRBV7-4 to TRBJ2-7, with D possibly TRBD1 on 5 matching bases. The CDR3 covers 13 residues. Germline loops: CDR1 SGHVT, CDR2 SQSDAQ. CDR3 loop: CASDFRAQYGQYF. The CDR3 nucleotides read TGTGCCAGCGACTTCAGGGCCCAGTACGGGCAGTACTTC. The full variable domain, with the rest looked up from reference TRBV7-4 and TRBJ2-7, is GAGVSQSPRYKVAKRGRDVALRCDSISGHVTLYWYRQTLGQGSEVLTYSQSDAQRDKSGRPSGRFSAERPERSVSTLKIQRTEQGDSAVYLCASDFRAQYGQYFGPGTRLTVT.

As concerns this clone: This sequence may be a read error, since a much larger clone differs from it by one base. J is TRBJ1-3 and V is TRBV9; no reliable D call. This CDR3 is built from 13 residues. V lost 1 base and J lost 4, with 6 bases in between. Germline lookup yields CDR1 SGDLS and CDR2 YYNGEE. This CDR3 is CASSVYRGNTIYF. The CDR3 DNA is TGTGCCAGCAGCGTATACAGAGGAAACACCATATATTTT.

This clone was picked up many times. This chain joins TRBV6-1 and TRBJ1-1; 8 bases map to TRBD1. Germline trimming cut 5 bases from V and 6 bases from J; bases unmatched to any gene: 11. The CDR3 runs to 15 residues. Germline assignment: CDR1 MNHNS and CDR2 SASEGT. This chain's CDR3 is CASSNENRRGPEAFF. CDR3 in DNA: TGTGCCAGCAGTAATGAAAACCGCAGGGGGCCTGAAGCTTTCTTT.

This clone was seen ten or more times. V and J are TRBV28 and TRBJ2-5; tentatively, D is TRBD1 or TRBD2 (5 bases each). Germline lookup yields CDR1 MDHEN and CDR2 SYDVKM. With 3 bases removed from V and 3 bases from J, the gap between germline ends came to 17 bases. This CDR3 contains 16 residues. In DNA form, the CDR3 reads TGTGCCAGCAGTTTGAGTGTTTGGGGGAAGGAAGAGACCCAGTACTTC. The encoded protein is CASSLSVWGKEETQYF.

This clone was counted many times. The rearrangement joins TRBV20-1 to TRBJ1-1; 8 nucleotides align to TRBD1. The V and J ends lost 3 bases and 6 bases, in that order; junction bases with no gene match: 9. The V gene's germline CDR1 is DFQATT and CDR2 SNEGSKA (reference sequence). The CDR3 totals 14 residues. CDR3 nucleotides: TGCAGTGCTAGGGAAACAGGGGGGTGGGCTGAAGCTTTCTTT. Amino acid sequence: CSARETGGWAEAFF.

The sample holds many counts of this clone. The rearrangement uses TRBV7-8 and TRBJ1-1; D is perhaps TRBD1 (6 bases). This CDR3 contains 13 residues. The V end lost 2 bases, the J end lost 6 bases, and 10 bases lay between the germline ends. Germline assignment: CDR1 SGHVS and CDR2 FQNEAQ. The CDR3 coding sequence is TGTGCCAGCAGCTTAAGGGGGTCAGCTGAAGCTTTCTTT. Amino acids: CASSLRGSAEAFF.

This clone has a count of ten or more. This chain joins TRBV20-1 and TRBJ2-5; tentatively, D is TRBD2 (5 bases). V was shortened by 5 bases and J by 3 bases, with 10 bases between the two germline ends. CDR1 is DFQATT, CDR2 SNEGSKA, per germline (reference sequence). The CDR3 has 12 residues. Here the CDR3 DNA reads TGCAGTGCTCTGTGGGGAGAAGAGACCCAGTACTTC. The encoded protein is CSALWGEETQYF.

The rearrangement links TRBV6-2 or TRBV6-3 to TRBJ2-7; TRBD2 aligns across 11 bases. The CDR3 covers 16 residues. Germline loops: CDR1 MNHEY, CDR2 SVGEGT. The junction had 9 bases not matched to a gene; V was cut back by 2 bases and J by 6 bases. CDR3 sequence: CASSYRRLAGMAEQYF. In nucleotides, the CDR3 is TGTGCCAGCAGTTACCGAAGACTAGCGGGAATGGCCGAGCAGTACTTC.

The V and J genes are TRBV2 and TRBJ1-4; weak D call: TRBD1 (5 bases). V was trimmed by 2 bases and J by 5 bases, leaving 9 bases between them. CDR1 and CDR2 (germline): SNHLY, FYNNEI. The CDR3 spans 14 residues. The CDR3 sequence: CASSETGRNEKLFF. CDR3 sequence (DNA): TGTGCCAGCAGTGAAACAGGCCGAAATGAAAAACTGTTTTTT.

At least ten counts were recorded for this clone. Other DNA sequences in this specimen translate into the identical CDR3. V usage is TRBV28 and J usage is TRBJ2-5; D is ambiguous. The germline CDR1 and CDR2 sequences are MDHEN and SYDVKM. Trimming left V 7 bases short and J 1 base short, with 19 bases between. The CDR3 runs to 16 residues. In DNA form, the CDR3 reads TGTGCCAGCATAAAACCCCTGGGGTCGGGCCAAGAGACCCAGTACTTC. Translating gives CASIKPLGSGQETQYF. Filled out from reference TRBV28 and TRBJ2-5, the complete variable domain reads DVKVTQSSRYLVKRTGEKVFLECVQDMDHENMFWYRQDPGLGLRLIYFSYDVKMKEKGDIPEGYSVSREKKERFSLILESASTNQTSMYLCASIKPLGSGQETQYFGPGTRLLVL.